The 17 T cell receptor beta chains below were found in one sample sequenced in a study of blood T cell repertoires in COVID-19. Sequencing was performed with immunoSEQ multiplex PCR; in TCRdb, only in-frame clones are kept and a portion is missing. In the table there are roughly 180,000 clones, 80% to 85% of which are singletons. The sequenced sample was peripheral blood. Source of these receptors: a woman in her forties with COVID-19, enrolled during active disease.

The chain carries TRBV6-5 and TRBJ1-1, with unresolved D. Per the germline V gene, CDR1 is MNHEY and CDR2 is SVGAGI. This CDR3 contains 13 residues. V lost 6 bases, J lost 0 bases, and 8 bases lay in between. The CDR3: CASSLVVNTEAFF. The CDR3 DNA is TGTGCCAGCAGCCTAGTAGTGAACACTGAAGCTTTCTTT.

J is TRBJ1-1 and V is TRBV18; D unclear. CDR1 is KGHSH and CDR2 is LQKENI in the germline V gene. The CDR3 contains 13 residues. Trimming left V 5 bases short and J 2 bases short, with 9 bases between. The CDR3 sequence: CASSTEINTEAFF. The CDR3 DNA follows: TGTGCCAGCTCAACAGAGATTAACACTGAAGCTTTCTTT.

The chain has TRBV19 and TRBJ2-7; 10 bases line up with TRBD2. The CDR3 contains 14 residues. Germline lookup yields CDR1 LNHDA and CDR2 SQIVND (reference sequence). With 7 bases clipped from V and 2 bases from J, the junction kept 5 bases outside the gene matches. CDR3 DNA sequence: TGTGCCAGTACTTCAGCGGGAGGGCCCTACGAGCAGTACTTC. Protein: CASTSAGGPYEQYF.

This chain uses TRBV27 with TRBJ2-5; TRBD1 might be the D (6 bases). The germline V and J ends were trimmed by 6 bases and 5 bases, with 19 bases remaining between them. CDR3 size: 15 residues. In germline, CDR1 is MNHEY, CDR2 SMNVEV (reference sequence). CDR3 amino acids: CASRDLTGRFETQYF. CDR3 nucleotide sequence: TGTGCCAGCAGAGACCTGACAGGTAGATTTGAGACCCAGTACTTC.

This clone was observed a single time. This chain connects TRBV28 to TRBJ1-1; no firm D call. Germline V gene data show CDR1 as MDHEN and CDR2 as SYDVKM. The CDR3 runs 10 residues. Trimming stripped 8 bases from V and 9 bases from J, with 10 bases between. The CDR3: CASLAQKAFF. The CDR3 region has the DNA TGTGCCAGCTTAGCGCAAAAAGCTTTCTTT.

The rearrangement uses TRBV19 and TRBJ2-7; TRBD2 matches 11 bases. The CDR3 has 14 residues. CDR1 is LNHDA and CDR2 is SQIVND in the germline V gene (reference sequence). J gave up 5 bases and V 3 bases, and 3 bases lay outside the gene matches. CDR3 amino acids: CASSIGSGRDEQYF. Written as DNA, the CDR3 is TGTGCCAGTAGTATCGGTAGCGGGAGGGACGAGCAGTACTTC. Combining the CDR3 with reference TRBV19 and TRBJ2-7 gives the whole variable domain DGGITQSPKYLFRKEGQNVTLSCEQNLNHDAMYWYRQDPGQGLRLIYYSQIVNDFQKGDIAEGYSVSREKKESFPLTVTSAQKNPTAFYLCASSIGSGRDEQYFGPGTRLTVT.

This chain links TRBV4-1 with TRBJ1-4; D gene ambiguous. Trimming stripped 0 bases from V and 4 bases from J, with 6 bases between. Looked up from germline, CDR1 is MGHRA and CDR2 is YSYEKL. There are 14 residues in the CDR3. CDR3 sequence: CASSQDFSNEKLFF. DNA of the CDR3: TGCGCCAGCAGCCAAGATTTCAGTAATGAAAAACTGTTTTTT.

Here the CDR3 reads CASRWGVANSPLHF. CDR3 DNA sequence: TGTGCCAGCAGGTGGGGGGTTGCTAATTCACCCCTCCACTTT. The chain links TRBV3-1 (or the pseudogene TRBV3-2) to TRBJ1-6; TRBD1 is a possible D gene (5 bases). Deletions cut 6 bases from V and 6 bases from J, with 12 bases between. In germline, CDR1 is LGHDT, CDR2 YNNKEL (reference sequence). The CDR3 is 14 residues long.

As regards this clone: In the same sample, other DNA sequences code for this CDR3. The V call is TRBV6-1, the J call TRBJ1-5, with 9 bases aligning to TRBD1. The length of the CDR3 is 15 residues. The germline CDR1 and CDR2 sequences are MNHNS and SASEGT. The trim removed 2 bases at V and 5 bases at J, leaving 4 bases unmatched. CDR3 sequence: CASSEWGQGDQPQHF. The CDR3 nucleotides read TGTGCCAGCAGTGAATGGGGACAGGGAGATCAGCCCCAGCATTTT.

The V and J genes are TRBV7-8 and TRBJ1-1; D is unresolved. CDR3 length: 16 residues. Looked up from germline, CDR1 is SGHVS and CDR2 is FQNEAQ. V was trimmed by 5 bases and J by 0 bases, leaving 16 bases between them. The CDR3 protein is CASSPRTGRLNTEAFF. CDR3 DNA: TGTGCCAGCAGCCCCCGGACGGGGAGGTTGAACACTGAAGCTTTCTTT.

This sequence joins TRBV19 and TRBJ1-1; unclear D gene. The germline V gene encodes CDR1 LNHDA and CDR2 SQIVND (reference sequence). This CDR3 contains 16 residues. With 3 bases removed from V and 0 bases from J, the gap between germline ends came to 14 bases. As DNA, the CDR3 is TGTGCCAGTAGTATGGAACGGGGAAGAGTGAACACTGAAGCTTTCTTT. This gives the protein CASSMERGRVNTEAFF.

The CDR3 region is CASSDFYGTGEQYF. Written as DNA, the CDR3 is TGTGCCAGCAGTGACTTTTACGGGACAGGGGAGCAGTACTTC. The chain links TRBV6-4 to TRBJ2-7, with TRBD1 matching 9 bases. The V gene's germline CDR1 is MRHNA and CDR2 SNTAGT. The CDR3 is 14 residues long. After removal of 1 base from V and 7 bases from J, the junction contained 5 bases not matched to a gene.

The rearrangement uses TRBV20-1 and TRBJ2-1, with TRBD2 identical over 10 bases. The germline V gene has CDR1 DFQATT and CDR2 SNEGSKA (reference sequence). The CDR3 covers 17 residues. With V trimmed by 3 bases and J by 6 bases, 14 bases remained unmatched. The CDR3: CSASTPSGREDPNEQFF. As DNA, the CDR3 is TGCAGTGCTAGTACTCCTAGCGGGAGAGAGGACCCCAATGAGCAGTTCTTC.

The V gene is TRBV7-3, the J gene TRBJ2-5; D is uncertain. The germline gives CDR1 SGHTA, CDR2 FQGTGA. Trimming shortened V by 4 bases and J by 4 bases, and 10 bases separated the two germline ends. The CDR3 loop spans 13 amino acids. The CDR3 DNA reads TGTGCCAGCAGCTCTGGTCAGATAGAGACCCAGTACTTC. This gives the protein CASSSGQIETQYF.

The gene calls are TRBV27 and TRBJ1-5, with 7 bases lining up with TRBD1. Germline-derived CDR1 and CDR2 are MNHEY and SMNVEV (reference sequence). The CDR3 has 14 amino acids. Unmatched junction bases numbered 6, after V lost 5 bases and J lost 5 bases. CDR3 loop: CASSATGLDQPQHF. The CDR3 DNA sequence: TGTGCCAGCAGTGCGACAGGGCTCGATCAGCCCCAGCATTTT.

The chain combines TRBV24-1 with TRBJ2-6, with TRBD2 identical over 7 bases. The CDR3 is made up of 18 amino acids. Losses at the gene ends were 6 bases for V and 0 bases for J; bases not matched to a gene: 10. The germline CDR1 and CDR2 sequences are KGHDR and SFDVKD. The chain's CDR3 is CATSSLREKGSGANVLTF. The CDR3 nucleotides read TGTGCCACCAGTTCTTTGCGGGAGAAGGGCTCTGGGGCCAACGTCCTGACTTTC.

Only a few counts were recorded for this clone. This chain uses TRBV11-2 with TRBJ1-2; D is ambiguous. The CDR3 is 11 amino acids. Germline CDR1 SGHAT, CDR2 FQNNGV. V was shortened by 5 bases and J by 4 bases, with 5 bases between the two germline ends. CDR3 loop: CASSLLYGYTF. Written as DNA, the CDR3 is TGTGCCAGCAGCCTACTCTATGGCTACACCTTC.